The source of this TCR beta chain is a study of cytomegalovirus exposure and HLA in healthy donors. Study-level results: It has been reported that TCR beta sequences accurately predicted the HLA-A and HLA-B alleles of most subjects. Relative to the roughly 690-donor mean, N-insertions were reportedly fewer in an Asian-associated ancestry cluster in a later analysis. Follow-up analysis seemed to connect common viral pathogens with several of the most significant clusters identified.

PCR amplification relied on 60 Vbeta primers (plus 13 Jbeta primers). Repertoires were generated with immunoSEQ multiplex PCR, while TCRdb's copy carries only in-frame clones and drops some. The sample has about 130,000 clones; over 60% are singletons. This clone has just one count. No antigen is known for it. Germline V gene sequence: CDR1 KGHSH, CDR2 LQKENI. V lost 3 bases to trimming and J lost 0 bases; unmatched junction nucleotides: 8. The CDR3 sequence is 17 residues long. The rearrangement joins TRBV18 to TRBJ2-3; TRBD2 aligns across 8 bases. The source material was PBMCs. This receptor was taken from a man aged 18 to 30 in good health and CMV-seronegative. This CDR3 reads CASSPITASGSTDTQYF. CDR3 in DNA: TGTGCCAGCTCACCTATTACAGCTAGCGGGAGCACAGATACGCAGTATTTT.